Presented here are 10 T cell receptor beta chains from one specimen sequenced in a study of blood T cell repertoires in COVID-19. Generated by immunoSEQ multiplex PCR, the TCRdb table keeps only in-frame clones and is missing some. The sample carries about 220,000 clones, more than 70% recorded once. The sequenced material came from peripheral blood. These receptor sequences come from a human donor in a cohort sampled during active COVID-19.

This chain links TRBV28 with TRBJ2-6; TRBD1 matches at 8 bases. CDR3 length: 15 amino acids. CDR1 MDHEN and CDR2 SYDVKM come from the germline V gene. V dropped 5 bases and J dropped 4; count of bases not matched to a gene: 4. Here the CDR3 reads CASSRQGTGANVLTF. The CDR3 nucleotides are TGTGCCAGCAGTCGACAGGGGACCGGGGCCAACGTCCTGACTTTC.

The chain combines TRBV15 with TRBJ2-1; 11 nucleotides align to TRBD2. V was pared by 2 bases and J by 0 bases, with 6 bases of the junction left unmatched. This CDR3 comprises 18 residues. CDR1 is LNHNV, CDR2 YYDKDF, per germline (reference sequence). This CDR3 reads CATSRPRSGGASYNEQFF. In DNA form, the CDR3 reads TGTGCCACCAGCAGACCTCGTAGCGGGGGGGCCTCCTACAATGAGCAGTTCTTC.

V is TRBV20-1 and J is TRBJ2-7; 12 bases agree with TRBD2. The CDR3 extends over 14 amino acids. V lost 3 bases to trimming and J lost 1 base; unmatched junction nucleotides: 1. CDR1 is DFQATT, CDR2 SNEGSKA, per germline (reference sequence). For the CDR3, the DNA is TGCAGTGCTAGTGGACTAGCGGGATCCTACGAGCAGTACTTC. Residues: CSASGLAGSYEQYF.

The chain recombines TRBV5-1 with TRBJ2-2; possibly TRBD2 for D (5 bases). The length of the CDR3 is 15 residues. V was trimmed by 0 bases and J by 4 bases, leaving 10 bases between them. CDR1 and CDR2 (germline): SGHRS, YFSETQ. The CDR3 DNA reads TGCGCCAGCAGCTTGGCGGGGAGCCTCACCGGGGAGCTGTTTTTT. Protein: CASSLAGSLTGELFF.

The V call is TRBV7-8, the J call TRBJ2-7; TRBD2 aligns across 8 bases. The CDR3 runs 15 residues. Germline V lookup: CDR1 SGHVS, CDR2 FQNEAQ. Germline trimming cut 1 base from V and 5 bases from J; bases unmatched to any gene: 7. CDR3 DNA: TGTGCCAGCAGCTTAGGAGGCGGGGGGAGGGACGAGCAGTACTTC. This gives the protein CASSLGGGGRDEQYF.

The chain uses TRBV7-8 and TRBJ2-7; D uncertain. Trimming shortened V by 1 base and J by 2 bases, and 9 bases separated the two germline ends. Germline V CDR1 and CDR2: SGHVS, FQNEAQ. The CDR3 spans 14 residues. For the CDR3, the DNA is TGTGCCAGCAGCTTAGTTGGAGAAACCTACGAGCAGTACTTC. This gives the protein CASSLVGETYEQYF.

The gene calls are TRBV4-3 and TRBJ2-2; D remains ambiguous. V shed 1 base and J shed 0 bases, with 6 bases lying between them. This CDR3 has 15 amino acids. CDR1 is LGHNA, CDR2 YSLEER, per germline. The CDR3 is CASSQVATNTGELFF. For the CDR3, the DNA is TGCGCCAGCAGCCAAGTGGCAACGAACACCGGGGAGCTGTTTTTT.

This clone has a handful of counts. This rearrangement joins TRBV28 to TRBJ2-2; D unclear. This CDR3 contains 12 residues. V lost 5 bases to trimming and J lost 6 bases, with 7 bases between them. Germline CDR1 MDHEN, CDR2 SYDVKM. The CDR3 here is CASSVGAGELFF. The CDR3 DNA follows: TGTGCCAGCAGTGTGGGCGCCGGGGAGCTGTTTTTT.

The chain employs TRBV5-1 and TRBJ1-1; a possible D gene is TRBD1 (5 bases). Trimming pared 4 bases from V and 5 bases from J, leaving 15 bases between. This CDR3 is 14 amino acids long. CDR1 SGHRS and CDR2 YFSETQ come from the germline V gene. CDR3 sequence reads: CASSRFGGYTEAFF. CDR3 in DNA: TGCGCCAGCAGCCGATTCGGGGGTTATACTGAAGCTTTCTTT. Complete variable domain (other parts from reference TRBV5-1 and TRBJ1-1): KAGVTQTPRYLIKTRGQQVTLSCSPISGHRSVSWYQQTPGQGLQFLFEYFSETQRNKGNFPGRFSGRQFSNSRSEMNVSTLELGDSALYLCASSRFGGYTEAFFGQGTRLTVV.

This chain connects TRBV6-6 to TRBJ2-1; maybe TRBD2 (6 bases). Germline assignment: CDR1 MNHNY and CDR2 SVGAGI (reference sequence). V gave up 2 bases and J gave up 8 bases, with 13 bases separating them. The CDR3 length is 14 residues. This CDR3 reads CASSYGGLGDEQFF. The CDR3 DNA is TGTGCCAGCAGTTACGGGGGGTTAGGGGATGAGCAGTTCTTC.